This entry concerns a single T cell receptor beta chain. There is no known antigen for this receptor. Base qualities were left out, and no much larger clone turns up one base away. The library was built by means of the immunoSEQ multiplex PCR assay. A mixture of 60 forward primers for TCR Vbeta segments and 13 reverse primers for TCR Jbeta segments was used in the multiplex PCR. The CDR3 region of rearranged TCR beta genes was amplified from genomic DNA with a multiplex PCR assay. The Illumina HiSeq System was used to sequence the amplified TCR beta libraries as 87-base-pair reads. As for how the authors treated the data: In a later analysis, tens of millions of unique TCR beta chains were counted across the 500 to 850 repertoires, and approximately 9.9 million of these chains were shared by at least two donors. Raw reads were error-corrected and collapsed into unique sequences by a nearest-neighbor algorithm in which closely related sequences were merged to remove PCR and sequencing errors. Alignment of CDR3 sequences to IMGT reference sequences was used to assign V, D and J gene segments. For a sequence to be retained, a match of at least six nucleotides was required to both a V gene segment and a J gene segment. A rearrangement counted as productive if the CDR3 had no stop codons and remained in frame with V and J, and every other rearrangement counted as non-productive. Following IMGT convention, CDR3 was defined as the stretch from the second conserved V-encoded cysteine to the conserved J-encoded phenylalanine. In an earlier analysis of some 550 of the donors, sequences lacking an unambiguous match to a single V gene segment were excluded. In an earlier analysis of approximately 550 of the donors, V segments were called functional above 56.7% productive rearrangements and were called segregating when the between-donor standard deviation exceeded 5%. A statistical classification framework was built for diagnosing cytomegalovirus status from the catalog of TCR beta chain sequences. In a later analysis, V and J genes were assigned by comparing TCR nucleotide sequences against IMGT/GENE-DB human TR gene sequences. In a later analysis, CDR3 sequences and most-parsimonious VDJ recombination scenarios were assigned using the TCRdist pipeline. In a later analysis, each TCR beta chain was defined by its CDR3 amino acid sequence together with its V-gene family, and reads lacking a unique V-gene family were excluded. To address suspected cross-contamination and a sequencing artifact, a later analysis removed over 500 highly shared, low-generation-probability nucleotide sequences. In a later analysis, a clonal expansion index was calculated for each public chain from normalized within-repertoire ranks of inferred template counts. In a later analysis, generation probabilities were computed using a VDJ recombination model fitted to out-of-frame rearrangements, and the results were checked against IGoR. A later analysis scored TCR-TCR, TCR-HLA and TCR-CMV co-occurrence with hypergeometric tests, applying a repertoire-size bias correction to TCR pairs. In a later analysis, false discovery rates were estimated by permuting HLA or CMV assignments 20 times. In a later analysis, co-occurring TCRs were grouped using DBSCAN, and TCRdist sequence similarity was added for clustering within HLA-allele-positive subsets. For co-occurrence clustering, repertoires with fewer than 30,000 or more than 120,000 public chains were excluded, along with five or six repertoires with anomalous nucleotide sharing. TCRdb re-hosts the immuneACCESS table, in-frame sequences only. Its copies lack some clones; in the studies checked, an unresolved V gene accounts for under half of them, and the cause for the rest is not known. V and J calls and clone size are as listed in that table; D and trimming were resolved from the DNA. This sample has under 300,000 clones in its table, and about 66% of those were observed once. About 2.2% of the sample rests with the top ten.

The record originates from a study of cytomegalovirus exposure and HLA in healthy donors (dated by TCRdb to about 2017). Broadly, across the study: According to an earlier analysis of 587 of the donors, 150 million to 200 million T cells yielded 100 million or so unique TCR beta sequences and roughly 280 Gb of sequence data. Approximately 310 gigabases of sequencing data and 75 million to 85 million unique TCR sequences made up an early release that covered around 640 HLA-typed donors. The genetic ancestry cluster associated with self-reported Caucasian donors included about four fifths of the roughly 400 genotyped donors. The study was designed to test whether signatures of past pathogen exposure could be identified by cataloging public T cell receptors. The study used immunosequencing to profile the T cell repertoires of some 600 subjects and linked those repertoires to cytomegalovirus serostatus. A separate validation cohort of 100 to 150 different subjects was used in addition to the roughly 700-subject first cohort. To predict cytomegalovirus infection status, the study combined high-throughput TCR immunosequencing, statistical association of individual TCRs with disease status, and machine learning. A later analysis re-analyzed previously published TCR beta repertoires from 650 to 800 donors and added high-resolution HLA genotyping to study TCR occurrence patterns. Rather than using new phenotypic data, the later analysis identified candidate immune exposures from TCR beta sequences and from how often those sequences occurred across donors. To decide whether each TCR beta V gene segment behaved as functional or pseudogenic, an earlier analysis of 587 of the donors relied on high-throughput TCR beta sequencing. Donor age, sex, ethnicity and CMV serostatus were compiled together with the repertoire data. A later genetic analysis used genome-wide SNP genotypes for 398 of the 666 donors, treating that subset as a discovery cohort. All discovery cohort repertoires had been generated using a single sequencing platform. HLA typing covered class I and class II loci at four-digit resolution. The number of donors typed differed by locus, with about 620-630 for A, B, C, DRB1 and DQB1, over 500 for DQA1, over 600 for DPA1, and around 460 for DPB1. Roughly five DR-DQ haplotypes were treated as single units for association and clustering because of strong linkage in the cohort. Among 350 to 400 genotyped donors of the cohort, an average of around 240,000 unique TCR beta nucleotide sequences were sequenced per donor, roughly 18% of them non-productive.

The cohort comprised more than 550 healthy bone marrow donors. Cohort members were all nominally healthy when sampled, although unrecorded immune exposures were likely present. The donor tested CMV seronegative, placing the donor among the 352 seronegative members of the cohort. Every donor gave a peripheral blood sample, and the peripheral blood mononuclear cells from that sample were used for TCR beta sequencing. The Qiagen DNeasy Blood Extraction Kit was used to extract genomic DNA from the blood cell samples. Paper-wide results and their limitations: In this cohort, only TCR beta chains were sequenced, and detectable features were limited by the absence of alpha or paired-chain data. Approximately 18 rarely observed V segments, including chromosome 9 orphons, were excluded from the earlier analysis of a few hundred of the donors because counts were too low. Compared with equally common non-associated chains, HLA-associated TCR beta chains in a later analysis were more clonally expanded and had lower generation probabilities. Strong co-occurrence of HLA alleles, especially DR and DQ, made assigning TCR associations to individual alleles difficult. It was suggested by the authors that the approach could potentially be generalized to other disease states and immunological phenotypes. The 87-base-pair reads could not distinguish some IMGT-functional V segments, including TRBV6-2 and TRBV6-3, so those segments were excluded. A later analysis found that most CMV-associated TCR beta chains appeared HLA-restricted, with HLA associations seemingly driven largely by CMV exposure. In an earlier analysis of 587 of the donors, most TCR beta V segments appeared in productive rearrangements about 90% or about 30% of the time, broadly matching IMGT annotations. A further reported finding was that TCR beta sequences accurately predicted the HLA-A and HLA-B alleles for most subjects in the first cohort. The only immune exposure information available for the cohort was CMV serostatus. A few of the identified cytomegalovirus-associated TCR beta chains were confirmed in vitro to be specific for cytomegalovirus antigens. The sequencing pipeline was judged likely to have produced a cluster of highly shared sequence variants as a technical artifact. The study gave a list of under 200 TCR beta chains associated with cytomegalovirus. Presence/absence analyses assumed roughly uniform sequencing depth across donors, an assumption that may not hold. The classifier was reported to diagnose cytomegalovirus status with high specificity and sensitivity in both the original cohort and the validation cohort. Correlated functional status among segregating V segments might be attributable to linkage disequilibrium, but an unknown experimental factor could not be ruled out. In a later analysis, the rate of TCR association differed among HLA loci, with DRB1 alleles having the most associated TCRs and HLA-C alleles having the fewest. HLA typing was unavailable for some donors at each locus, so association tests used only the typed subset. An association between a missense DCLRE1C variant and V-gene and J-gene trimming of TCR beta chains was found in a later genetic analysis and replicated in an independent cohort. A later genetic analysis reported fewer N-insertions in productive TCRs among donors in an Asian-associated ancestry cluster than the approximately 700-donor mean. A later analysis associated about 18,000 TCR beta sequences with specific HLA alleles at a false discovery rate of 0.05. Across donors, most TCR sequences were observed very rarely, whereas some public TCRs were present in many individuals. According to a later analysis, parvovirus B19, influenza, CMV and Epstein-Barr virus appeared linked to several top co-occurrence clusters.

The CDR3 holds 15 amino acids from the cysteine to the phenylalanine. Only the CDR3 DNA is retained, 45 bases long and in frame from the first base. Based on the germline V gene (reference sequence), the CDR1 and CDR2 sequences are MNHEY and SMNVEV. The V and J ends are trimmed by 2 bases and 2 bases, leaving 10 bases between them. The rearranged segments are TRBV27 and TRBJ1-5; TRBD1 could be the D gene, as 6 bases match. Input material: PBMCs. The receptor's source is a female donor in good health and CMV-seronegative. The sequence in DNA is TGTGCCAGCAGTTTAGCGGGGGCAGGCAATCAGCCCCAGCATTTT. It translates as CASSLAGAGNQPQHF.